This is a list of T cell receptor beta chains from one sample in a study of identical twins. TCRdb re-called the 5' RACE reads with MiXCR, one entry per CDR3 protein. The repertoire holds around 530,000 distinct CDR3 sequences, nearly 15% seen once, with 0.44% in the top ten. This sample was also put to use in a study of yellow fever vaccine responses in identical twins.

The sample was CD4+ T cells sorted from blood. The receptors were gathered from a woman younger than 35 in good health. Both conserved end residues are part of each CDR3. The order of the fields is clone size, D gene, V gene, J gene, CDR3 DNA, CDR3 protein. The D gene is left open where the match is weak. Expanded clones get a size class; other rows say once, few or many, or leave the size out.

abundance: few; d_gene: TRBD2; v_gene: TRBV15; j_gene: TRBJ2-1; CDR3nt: TGTGCCACCAGCAGAGGGGTATTAGCGGGAGAGGTCAATGAGCAGTTCTTC; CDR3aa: CATSRGVLAGEVNEQFF
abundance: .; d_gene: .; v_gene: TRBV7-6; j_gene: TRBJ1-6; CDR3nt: TGTGCCAGCAGCTTAAAGGTTGGCAGGACGGAATCTAATAATTCACCCCTCCACTTT; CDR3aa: CASSLKVGRTESNNSPLHF
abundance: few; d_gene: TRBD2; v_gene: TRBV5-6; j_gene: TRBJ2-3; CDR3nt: TGTGCCAGCAGCTTGGTAGAGCTGCGGGGGGTCACAGATACGCAGTATTTT; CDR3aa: CASSLVELRGVTDTQYF
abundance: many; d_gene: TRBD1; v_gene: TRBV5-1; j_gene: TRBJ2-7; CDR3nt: TGCGCCAGCAGCGGAGGACAGGGGTTATACGAGCAGTACTTC; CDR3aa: CASSGGQGLYEQYF
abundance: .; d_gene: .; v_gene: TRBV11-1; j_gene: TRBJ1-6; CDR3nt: TGTGCCAGCTCGATGGGGGATTCACCCCTCCACTTT; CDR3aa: CASSMGDSPLHF
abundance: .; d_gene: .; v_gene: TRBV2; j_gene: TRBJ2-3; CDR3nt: TGCCAAAGTGGCCGGGAGAGCACAGATACGCAGTATTTT; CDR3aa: CQSGRESTDTQYF
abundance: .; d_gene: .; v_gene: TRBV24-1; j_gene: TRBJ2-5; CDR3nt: TGTGCCACCAGTGATTTGTCAACTGTAGAGACCCAGTACTTC; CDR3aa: CATSDLSTVETQYF
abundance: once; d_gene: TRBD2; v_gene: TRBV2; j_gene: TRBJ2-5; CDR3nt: TGTGCCAGCAGAACTAGCGGCTTTTCAGAGACCCAGTACTTC; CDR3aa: CASRTSGFSETQYF
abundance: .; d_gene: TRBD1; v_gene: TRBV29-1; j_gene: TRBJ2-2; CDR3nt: TGCAGCGTTGAACTAGACAGGGGCACCGGGGAGCTGTTTTTT; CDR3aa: CSVELDRGTGELFF
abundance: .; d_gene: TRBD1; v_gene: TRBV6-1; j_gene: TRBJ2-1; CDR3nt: TGTGCCAGCAGTCAACAGGGGATGCCCTACAATGAGCAGTTCTTC; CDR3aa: CASSQQGMPYNEQFF
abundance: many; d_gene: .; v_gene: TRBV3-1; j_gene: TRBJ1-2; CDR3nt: TGTGCCAGCAGCCAAGAGTACTCCACTGGCTACACCTTC; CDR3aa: CASSQEYSTGYTF
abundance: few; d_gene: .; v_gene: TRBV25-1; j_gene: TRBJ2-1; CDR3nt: TGTGCCAGCAGTGAACATCGAGGCAATGAGCAGTTCTTC; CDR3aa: CASSEHRGNEQFF
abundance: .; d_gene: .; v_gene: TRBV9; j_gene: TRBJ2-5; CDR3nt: TGTGCCAGCAGCAGAAGGGGGTTCGTTGTGGAGACCCAGTACTTC; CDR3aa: CASSRRGFVVETQYF
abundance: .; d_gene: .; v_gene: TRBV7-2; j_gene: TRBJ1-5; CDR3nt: TGTGCCAGCAGCTTACGGCCGACGGGTCAGCCCCAGCATTTT; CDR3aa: CASSLRPTGQPQHF
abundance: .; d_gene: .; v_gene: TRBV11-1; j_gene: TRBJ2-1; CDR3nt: TGTGCCAGCAGCTTACTAGGCGGGAATGAGCAGTTCTTC; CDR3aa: CASSLLGGNEQFF
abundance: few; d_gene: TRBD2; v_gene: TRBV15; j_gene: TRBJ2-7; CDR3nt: TGTGCCACCAGCAGAGACCTAGCGGGATCCCAGTACTTC; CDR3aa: CATSRDLAGSQYF
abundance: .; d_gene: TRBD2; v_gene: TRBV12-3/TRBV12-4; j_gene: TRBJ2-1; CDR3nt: TGTGCCAGCAGTTTGGAGGGACTAGCGGGAATTTCCAATGAGCAGTTCTTC; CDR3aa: CASSLEGLAGISNEQFF
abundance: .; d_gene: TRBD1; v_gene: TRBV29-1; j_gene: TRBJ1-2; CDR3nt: TGCAGCGCAGCAACAGGGGACTATGGCTACACCTTC; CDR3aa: CSAATGDYGYTF
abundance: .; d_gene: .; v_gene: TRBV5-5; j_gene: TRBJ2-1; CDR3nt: TGTGCCAGCAAATATAGCGGCTCCTACAATGAGCAGTTCTTC; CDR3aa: CASKYSGSYNEQFF
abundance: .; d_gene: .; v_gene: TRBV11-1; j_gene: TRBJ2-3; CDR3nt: TGTGCCAGCAGCTTCGAGGGTAGCGCTAGCACAGATACGCAGTATTTT; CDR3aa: CASSFEGSASTDTQYF
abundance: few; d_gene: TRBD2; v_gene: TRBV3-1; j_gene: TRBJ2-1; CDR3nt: TGTGCCAGCAGTCCTCAGACTAGCGGGAGAAACTACAATGAGCAGTTCTTC; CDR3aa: CASSPQTSGRNYNEQFF
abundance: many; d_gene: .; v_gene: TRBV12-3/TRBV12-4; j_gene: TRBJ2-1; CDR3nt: TGTGCCAGCAGTTTACCCGCCTCCGGTAGAGAGCAGTTCTTC; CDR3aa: CASSLPASGREQFF
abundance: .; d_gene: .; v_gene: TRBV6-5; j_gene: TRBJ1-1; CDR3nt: TGTGCCAGCAGTTATGTGGGGCTAAAGGGGACTGAAGCTTTCTTT; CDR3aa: CASSYVGLKGTEAFF
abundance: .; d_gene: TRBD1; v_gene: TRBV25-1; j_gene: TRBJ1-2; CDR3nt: TGTGCCAGCAGACCGACAGGGAAGGATGGCTACACCTTC; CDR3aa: CASRPTGKDGYTF
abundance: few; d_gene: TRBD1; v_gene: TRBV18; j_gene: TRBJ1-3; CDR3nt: TGTGCCAGCTCACCACCGAACAGGGGGCGAAACACCATATATTTT; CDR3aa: CASSPPNRGRNTIYF
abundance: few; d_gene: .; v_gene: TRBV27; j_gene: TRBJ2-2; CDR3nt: TGTGCCAGCAGTTTGAAGCCCCCATTCTCGTACACCGGGGAGCTGTTTTTT; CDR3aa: CASSLKPPFSYTGELFF
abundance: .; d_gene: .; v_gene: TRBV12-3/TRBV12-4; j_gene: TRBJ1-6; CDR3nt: TGTGCCAGCAGTCCCAGTGGGGCGCGGGGGAATTCACCCCTCCACTTT; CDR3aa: CASSPSGARGNSPLHF
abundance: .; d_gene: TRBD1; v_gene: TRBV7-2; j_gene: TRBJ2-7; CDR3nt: TGTGCCAGCAGCTTTCTTAACAGGGGCCCCTACGAGCAGTACTTC; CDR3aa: CASSFLNRGPYEQYF
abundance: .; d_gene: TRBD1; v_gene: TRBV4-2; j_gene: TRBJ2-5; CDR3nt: TGTGCCAGCAGCTCCCAGGGGGCCGGGGAGACCCAGTACTTC; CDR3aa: CASSSQGAGETQYF
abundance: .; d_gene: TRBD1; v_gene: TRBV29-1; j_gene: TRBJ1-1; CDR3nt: TGCAGCGTTGTCTACAGGGGGCACTTCCAAGCTGAAGCTTTCTTT; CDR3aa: CSVVYRGHFQAEAFF
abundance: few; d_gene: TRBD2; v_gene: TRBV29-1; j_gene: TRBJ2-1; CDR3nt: TGCAGCGTTGTCTACGGGAGGGCCTACAATGAGCAGTTCTTC; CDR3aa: CSVVYGRAYNEQFF
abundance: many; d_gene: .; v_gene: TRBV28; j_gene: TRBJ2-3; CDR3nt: TGTGCCAGCAGAACGGGTGGGGGAGGCACAGATACGCAGTATTTT; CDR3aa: CASRTGGGGTDTQYF
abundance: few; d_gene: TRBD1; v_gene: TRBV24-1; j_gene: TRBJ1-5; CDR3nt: TGTGCCACCAGTGATACAGCGACAGGGACCAATCAGCCCCAGCATTTT; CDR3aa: CATSDTATGTNQPQHF
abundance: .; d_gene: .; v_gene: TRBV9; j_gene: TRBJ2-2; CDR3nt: TGTGCCAGCAGCGTAGTCGGGAGCGGTAACACCGGGGAGCTGTTTTTT; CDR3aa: CASSVVGSGNTGELFF
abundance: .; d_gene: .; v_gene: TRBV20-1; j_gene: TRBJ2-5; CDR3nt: TGCAGTGCTAGAGTCCCTTACGTTGAGGAGACCCAGTACTTC; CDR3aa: CSARVPYVEETQYF
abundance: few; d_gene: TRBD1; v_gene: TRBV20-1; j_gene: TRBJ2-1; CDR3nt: TGCAGTGCAAGACCGGGACAGGGAGCGATCAATGAGCAGTTCTTC; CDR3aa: CSARPGQGAINEQFF